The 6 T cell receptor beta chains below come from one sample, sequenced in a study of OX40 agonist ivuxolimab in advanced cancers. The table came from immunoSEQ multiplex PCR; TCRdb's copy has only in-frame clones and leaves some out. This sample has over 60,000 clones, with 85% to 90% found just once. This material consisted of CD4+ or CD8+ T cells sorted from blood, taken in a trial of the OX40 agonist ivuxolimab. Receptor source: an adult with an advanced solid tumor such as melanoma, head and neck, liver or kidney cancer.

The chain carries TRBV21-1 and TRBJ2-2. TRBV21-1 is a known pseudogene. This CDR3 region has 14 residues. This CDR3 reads CASSKRWDTGELFF. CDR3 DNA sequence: TGTGCCAGCAGCAAAAGGTGGGACACCGGGGAGCTGTTTTTT.

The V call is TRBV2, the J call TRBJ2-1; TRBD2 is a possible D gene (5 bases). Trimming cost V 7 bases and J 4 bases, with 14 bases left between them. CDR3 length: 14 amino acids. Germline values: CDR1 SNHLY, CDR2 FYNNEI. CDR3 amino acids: CASKSGGSYNEQFF. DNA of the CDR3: TGTGCCAGCAAGTCAGGCGGGTCGTACAATGAGCAGTTCTTC.

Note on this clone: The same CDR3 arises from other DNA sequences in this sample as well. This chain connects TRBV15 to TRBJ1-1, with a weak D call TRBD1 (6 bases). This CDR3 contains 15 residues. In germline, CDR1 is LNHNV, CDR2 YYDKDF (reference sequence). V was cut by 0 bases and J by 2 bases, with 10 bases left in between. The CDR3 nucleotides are TGTGCCACCAGCAGAGAGAAGGGACAAAACACTGAAGCTTTCTTT. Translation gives CATSREKGQNTEAFF.

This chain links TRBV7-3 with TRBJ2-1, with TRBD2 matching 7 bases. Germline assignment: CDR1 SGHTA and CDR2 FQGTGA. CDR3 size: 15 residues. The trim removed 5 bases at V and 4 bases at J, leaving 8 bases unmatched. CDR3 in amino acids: CASSPERDPYNEQFF. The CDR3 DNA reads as TGTGCCAGCAGCCCGGAGCGGGACCCGTACAATGAGCAGTTCTTC.

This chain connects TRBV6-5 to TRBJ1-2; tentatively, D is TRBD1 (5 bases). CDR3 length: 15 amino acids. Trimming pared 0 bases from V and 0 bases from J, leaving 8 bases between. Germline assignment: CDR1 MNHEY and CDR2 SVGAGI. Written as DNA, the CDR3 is TGTGCCAGCAGTTACTCGGTCAGGGCTAACTATGGCTACACCTTC. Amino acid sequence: CASSYSVRANYGYTF.

CDR3 in amino acids: CSVKASGANVLTF. The CDR3 DNA sequence: TGCAGCGTTAAGGCCTCTGGGGCCAACGTCCTGACTTTC. This chain uses TRBV29-1 with TRBJ2-6; D gene ambiguous. The V end was cut by 5 bases, the J end by 0 bases, with 5 bases between. Germline-derived CDR1 and CDR2 are SQVTM and ANQGSEA. The CDR3 loop spans 13 amino acids.